The T cell receptor (beta chain) under discussion was sequenced for a study of CD8 T cells in Susac syndrome. Germline values: CDR1 MGHRA, CDR2 YSYEKL. V dropped 1 base and J dropped 4; count of bases not matched to a gene: 9. The CDR3 length is 16 residues. From blood CD8+ and CD4+ T cells, the TCR beta chain was sequenced. The authors negatively isolated CD8+ and CD4+ T cells and FACS-enriched TEMRA cells. Random hexamers were used to reverse transcribe 0.5 to 1 ug of RNA. Coverage of TCR beta CDR3 amplification by immunoSEQ multiplex PCR extended to 54 Vbeta and 13 Jbeta. TCRdb analysed the immunoSEQ multiplex PCR reads with MiXCR anew, one entry per CDR3 protein. The sample records approximately 230,000 distinct CDR3 sequences, roughly 93% being singletons.

The chain recombines TRBV4-1 with TRBJ2-5, with 7 nucleotides matching TRBD1. The sample taken for sequencing was CD4+ T cells from PBMCs. The sequence was collected from a human donor with multiple sclerosis. The CDR3 DNA reads as TGCGCCAGCAGCCAAGTATTCACAGGGGAGCGAGAGACCCAGTACTTC. Translated, it gives CASSQVFTGERETQYF.